One and the same sample provided the 19 T cell receptor beta chains below, sequenced in a study of cytomegalovirus exposure and HLA in healthy donors. In the PCR, 60 Vbeta and 13 Jbeta primers were used. Produced via immunoSEQ multiplex PCR; TCRdb's table is partial and in-frame only. The sample records under 200,000 clones, about four fifths being singletons. The sequenced sample was PBMCs. The origin of the receptors is a woman between 18 and 29 years old in good health and CMV-seronegative.

The chain links TRBV6-4 to TRBJ2-3; D is unresolved. Trimming removed 0 bases from V and 7 bases from J, with 8 bases in between. This CDR3 is 13 amino acids long. Per the germline V gene, CDR1 is MRHNA and CDR2 is SNTAGT. CDR3 in DNA: TGTGCCAGCAGTGACTCGGAGTCACATACGCAGTATTTT. It translates to CASSDSESHTQYF.

The chain has TRBV13 and TRBJ1-1; D gene uncertain. Germline CDR1 and CDR2: PRHDT and FYEKMQ (reference sequence). V lost 5 bases, J lost 1 base, and 11 bases lay in between. There are 14 residues in the CDR3. The CDR3 coding sequence is TGTGCCAGCAGCATCGCGGCCAGGAACACTGAAGCTTTCTTT. It translates to CASSIAARNTEAFF.

V gene TRBV5-1 combines with J gene TRBJ1-3; D is undetermined. The CDR3 spans 14 residues. V shed 0 bases and J shed 3 bases, with 7 bases lying between them. Germline CDR1 is SGHRS and CDR2 is YFSETQ. The CDR3 spells CASSLDSFGNTIYF. The DNA of the CDR3 is TGCGCCAGCAGCTTGGACAGTTTTGGAAACACCATATATTTT.

V and J are TRBV6-5 and TRBJ1-1; 9 bases line up with TRBD1. The germline CDR1 and CDR2 sequences are MNHEY and SVGAGI. V trimming: 9 bases; J trimming: 1 base; junction bases outside the gene matches: 3. The CDR3 has 13 amino acids. The CDR3 spells CASGTGTNTEAFF. The CDR3 DNA is TGTGCCAGTGGGACAGGGACGAACACTGAAGCTTTCTTT.

CDR3 sequence: CSVEGGHLEQFF. The CDR3 DNA reads as TGCAGCGTTGAAGGCGGTCACTTGGAGCAGTTCTTC. The chain joins TRBV29-1 to TRBJ2-1; D not certain. This CDR3 is 12 amino acids long. Germline CDR1 is SQVTM and CDR2 is ANQGSEA. Trimming removed 1 base at V and 10 bases at J, with 11 bases between.

The chain links TRBV7-9 to TRBJ1-5; 9 bases map to TRBD1. V dropped 0 bases and J dropped 2; count of bases not matched to a gene: 8. Germline V gene sequence: CDR1 SEHNR, CDR2 FQNEAQ (reference sequence). The length of the CDR3 is 18 residues. The CDR3 DNA sequence: TGTGCCAGCAGCTTAGCCGGGACAGGGAATCCTGGCAATCAGCCCCAGCATTTT. It codes for CASSLAGTGNPGNQPQHF.

V gene TRBV5-1 combines with J gene TRBJ2-1, with TRBD1 as a possible D gene (5 bases). The germline V gene has CDR1 SGHRS and CDR2 YFSETQ. The CDR3 is 13 residues long. The V end was cut by 4 bases, the J end by 4 bases, with 9 bases between. The CDR3 DNA sequence: TGCGCCAGCAGCCCGCAGGGTTACAATGAGCAGTTCTTC. Its translation: CASSPQGYNEQFF.

The chain carries TRBV6-1 and TRBJ2-7; D gene unclear. The CDR3 spans 13 residues. Germline V lookup: CDR1 MNHNS, CDR2 SASEGT. V was trimmed by 10 bases and J by 2 bases, leaving 15 bases between them. CDR3 sequence: CAIDPRKPYEQYV. In DNA form, the CDR3 reads TGTGCCATCGACCCCAGGAAGCCCTACGAGCAGTACGTC.

V gene TRBV4-1 combines with J gene TRBJ1-4; a weak D match, TRBD1 (6 bases). In germline, CDR1 is MGHRA, CDR2 YSYEKL. This CDR3 contains 16 residues. Trimming cost V 6 bases and J 2 bases, with 16 bases left between them. Here the CDR3 DNA reads TGCGCCAGCAGACCCTCCGGGGGGCACACTAATGAAAAACTGTTTTTT. It encodes CASRPSGGHTNEKLFF.

The chain recombines TRBV23-1 with TRBJ2-1; possibly TRBD2 for D (5 bases). TRBV23-1 is an ORF, and what it does is uncertain. This CDR3 comprises 16 residues. The V end lost 0 bases, the J end lost 2 bases, and 11 bases lay between the germline ends. The CDR3 nucleotides are TGCGCCAGCAGTCAATCGATTGAGGGTACCTACAATGAGCAGTTCTTC. Protein sequence: CASSQSIEGTYNEQFF.

The rearrangement joins TRBV5-3 to TRBJ2-3; the match to TRBD2 covers 8 bases. TRBV5-3 is identified as an open reading frame with a role that is uncertain. CDR3 length: 15 residues. V was clipped by 1 base and J by 3 bases; unmatched bases: 4. The CDR3 loop reads CARSLSGLGTDTQYF. The CDR3 nucleotides read TGTGCCAGAAGCTTGTCGGGACTAGGTACAGATACGCAGTATTTT.

The chain employs TRBV11-2 and TRBJ2-5; tentative D call: TRBD1 (6 bases). The J call may be incorrect, as the DNA end agrees better with TRBJ2-7. Germline values: CDR1 SGHAT, CDR2 FQNNGV. The CDR3 extends over 13 amino acids. The CDR3 reads CASSLGQVYEQYF. The CDR3 DNA reads as TGTGCCAGCAGCTTAGGACAGGTCTACGAGCAGTACTTC.

The rearrangement links TRBV27 to TRBJ1-1; 7 nucleotides match TRBD1. With V trimmed by 6 bases and J by 3 bases, 7 bases remained unmatched. The CDR3 consists of 14 residues. CDR1 is MNHEY and CDR2 is SMNVEV in the germline V gene (reference sequence). This CDR3 reads CASSSGDSYTEAFF. The CDR3 nucleotides are TGTGCCAGCAGCTCGGGGGACAGTTACACTGAAGCTTTCTTT.

The V gene is TRBV9, the J gene TRBJ2-1; TRBD1 matches 10 bases. The CDR3 is 21 amino acids. Germline CDR1 SGDLS, CDR2 YYNGEE. Losses at the gene ends were 3 bases for V and 0 bases for J; bases not matched to a gene: 18. CDR3 amino acids: CASSAQWGRTGGLFSYNEQFF. CDR3 DNA sequence: TGTGCCAGCAGCGCCCAGTGGGGACGGACAGGGGGTCTCTTCTCCTACAATGAGCAGTTCTTC.

This chain links TRBV11-3 with TRBJ2-3, with 10 positions matching TRBD2. This CDR3 contains 15 residues. The germline CDR1 and CDR2 sequences are SGHNT and YENEEA. Trimming at V came to 5 bases and at J to 9 bases, leaving 11 bases not matched to a gene. CDR3 sequence: CASSPVLAGVYTQYF. For the CDR3, the DNA is TGTGCCAGCAGCCCCGTCCTAGCGGGAGTTTACACGCAGTATTTT.

The genes are TRBV28 and TRBJ2-7; a possible D gene is TRBD1 (6 bases). The CDR3 contains 14 residues. Germline CDR1 reads MDHEN; CDR2 reads SYDVKM. V was shortened by 7 bases and J by 2 bases, with 15 bases between the two germline ends. DNA of the CDR3: TGTGCCAGCACCTCACAGGGTAAGCCCTACGAGCAGTACTTC. As protein: CASTSQGKPYEQYF.

This rearrangement joins TRBV11-2 to TRBJ2-1; TRBD2 agrees at 9 bases. The CDR3 loop spans 14 amino acids. V lost 6 bases, J lost 5 bases, and 5 bases stayed unmatched. Looked up from germline, CDR1 is SGHAT and CDR2 is FQNNGV. CDR3 sequence (DNA): TGTGCCAGCAGGACCGGGACTAGCCACAATGAGCAGTTCTTC. Residues: CASRTGTSHNEQFF.

The chain recombines TRBV28 with TRBJ1-2, with no clear D. The CDR3 loop spans 14 amino acids. V lost 4 bases, J lost 5 bases, and 14 bases lay in between. Per the germline V gene, CDR1 is MDHEN and CDR2 is SYDVKM. The CDR3 bases are TGTGCCAGCAGTTCCCCAGGCACCGTTTATGGCTACACCTTC. Its translation is CASSSPGTVYGYTF.

The CDR3: CASSLGQGARDTQYF. DNA of the CDR3: TGTGCCAGCAGCTTAGGACAGGGGGCGAGAGATACGCAGTATTTT. The chain is built from TRBV7-7 and TRBJ2-3; 10 bases agree with TRBD1. Germline V gene lookup returns CDR1 SSHAT and CDR2 FNYEAQ (reference sequence). CDR3 length equals 15 residues. V shed 1 base and J 5 bases; nucleotides not matched to a gene: 3.